This T cell receptor beta chain was recorded in a study of breast tumors, draining lymph nodes, adjacent tissues. The CDR3 is 13 amino acids. V was shortened by 1 base and J by 5 bases, with 9 bases between the two germline ends. Per germline, CDR1 KGHSH and CDR2 LQKENI. MiXCR, run by TCRdb on the multiplex PCR reads, gives a single entry per CDR3 protein. Seen here are over 20,000 distinct CDR3 sequences, approximately 23% observed once, and the top ten hold 13%. Study outcomes and limitations: Tumors had less TCR diversity than lymph nodes, more than nontumor tissue.

The table lists this clonotype with many counts. No antigen is known for it. The sample comprised breast tumor tissue. The source of this sequence is a female donor with breast cancer. Some clones in this sample may be carry-over from other donors' samples. This chain uses TRBV18 with TRBJ2-7; TRBD1 might be the D (6 bases). CDR3 coding DNA: TGTGCCAGCTCACCACGGGACAACCACGAGCAGTACTTC. Its translation: CASSPRDNHEQYF.